This TCR beta chain was observed in a study of shared clonotypes between healthy human individuals (dated by TCRdb to about 2020). For the study in its entirety: Three men and a couple of women, aged 18 to 49 years, made up the cohort. Different laboratories and diverse techniques were used to prepare libraries and sequence TCR repertoires, to increase sequencing depth and limit assay-specific biases. Blood TCR repertoires of a handful of healthy adults were deeply sequenced to estimate repertoire size and the extent of clonotype sharing between individuals. Per donor, leukapheresis produced somewhere between about 0.8 and 9.5 billion PBMCs. The full study reports these points: The small number of donors limited the genetic and exposure-history diversity represented. Pairwise subsampling indicated that sequencing depth was expected to affect the degree of clonotype sharing among donors. Only blood was sampled, and tissue TCR repertoires likely differ from those in blood.

The donors were healthy, HIV-negative adults with no recently reported acute infections or vaccinations. Every donor was a Caucasian adult living in Nashville, Tennessee, USA. For unsorted samples, 70 million to 95 million PBMCs were counted, and genomic DNA was extracted using the QIAamp DNA Blood Mini kit. Blood was collected by leukapheresis, and PBMCs were isolated by Ficoll-Histopaque density gradient centrifugation and then cryopreserved in liquid nitrogen vapor phase. Concerning this clone: Its antigen specificity is not known. There are no base qualities to consult, and no much larger clone falls within one base. Other DNA sequences in this specimen translate into the identical CDR3.

Using the deep immunoSEQ assay, multiplex PCR amplified TCR CDR3 regions from genomic DNA. Genomic DNA extracted from each cell subset was distributed evenly over all wells of several immunoSEQ 96-well plates, and each plate served as one replicate. For unsorted PBMC, around 290 ng of genomic DNA, equivalent to about 30,000 T cell genomes, went into each replicate PCR. Ten immunoSEQ deep assay plates were used to sequence the unsorted PBMC genomic DNA. Purified libraries were quantified with a Qubit 3.0 fluorometer, sized on a Bioanalyzer 2100, and re-quantified with the KAPA Library Quantification kit. A separate single-read 150-cycle Illumina NextSeq 550 flow cell was used to sequence each immunoSEQ 96-well plate. From the authors' description of their analysis: Because the immunoSEQ output held only junctional sequences and lacked quality scores, the filtering could not match the filtering applied to full-length reads. To assign V/J genes and CDR3, sequences were annotated against IMGT germline references using PyIR, a Python wrapper for IgBLAST v1.9. Any read was removed if the V/J assignment was weak (E-value above 1e-6), the CDR3 was missing, or the read contained stop codons, out-of-frame junctions, or ambiguous translated residues. V3J clonotypes were defined by identical inferred V gene, J gene, and CDR3 amino acid sequence. Percentage overlap between repertoires was calculated by dividing the number of shared unique clonotypes by the size of the smaller repertoire. Repertoire richness was assessed with RTK rarefaction, the Chao1 estimator, and Recon v2.1 estimates of unobserved clonotypes. TCRdb took this table from immuneACCESS and kept in-frame rearrangements with V and J called. Such tables lack part of the clones; where checked against another copy, unresolved V genes explain under half of the gap, and the rest is unexplained. The V and J calls and clone size are taken from that table; D and trimming were inferred from the DNA. The sample contains fewer than 600,000 clones, approximately 85% of them found a single time. 10% to 15% of the sample rests with the top ten.

CDR1 and CDR2, per the germline V gene, are MDHEN and SYDVKM. V is shortened by 0 bases, J by 0 bases, and the region joining them spans 8 bases. Taken from cysteine to phenylalanine, the CDR3 has 16 residues. Kept here is only the CDR3 DNA, which spans 48 bases and is read in frame from base 1. This clonotype was sampled from a woman aged 40 to 49 in good health. Some clones in this sample may be carry-over from other donors' samples. The V gene is TRBV28 and the J gene is TRBJ2-2, with TRBD1 tentatively as D gene (5 bases match). Sequenced material: PBMCs. The CDR3 amino acid sequence is: CASSLWTVTNTGELFF. The sequence in DNA is TGTGCCAGCAGTTTATGGACAGTGACGAACACCGGGGAGCTGTTTTTT.